The 18 T cell receptor beta chains below all came from one sample that was sequenced in a study of T-cell reconstitution after alpha-beta-depleted transplantation in children. Preparing the TCRbeta library involved the use of unique molecular identifiers. TCRdb re-analysed the PCR reads in MiXCR, keeping a single row per CDR3 protein. The profile shows hundreds of thousands of distinct CDR3 sequences, 10% to 15% of them singletons. The specimen was PBMCs, collected before TCRalphabeta/CD19-depleted stem cell transplant. All receptors derive from a girl aged 2-10 years with congenital amegakaryocytic thrombocytopenia, due to receive a stem cell transplant.

This clonotype was found a few times. This chain connects TRBV27 to TRBJ2-1, with 9 bases lining up with TRBD2. Germline values: CDR1 MNHEY, CDR2 SMNVEV (reference sequence). The CDR3 totals 14 residues. The V segment lost 7 bases and the J segment 6 bases; nucleotides outside the gene matches: 7. CDR3 sequence (DNA): TGTGCCAGCACGCAACTAGCGGGCCTCAATGAGCAGTTCTTC. Residues: CASTQLAGLNEQFF.

This clonotype appeared many times. The V gene is TRBV12-3 or TRBV12-4, the J gene TRBJ1-4, with no clear D. CDR3 length equals 15 residues. Trimming left V 6 bases short and J 0 bases short, with 11 bases between. The CDR3 DNA reads as TGTGCCAGCAGCCCGAACGTCGCAACTAATGAAAAACTGTTTTTT. Protein sequence: CASSPNVATNEKLFF.

The V gene is TRBV14, the J gene TRBJ2-3; tentative D call: TRBD2 (5 bases). Germline CDR1 and CDR2: SGHDN and FVKESK. The CDR3 length is 17 residues. The ends were cut back, 1 base at V and 2 bases at J, with 16 bases in the middle. CDR3 in amino acids: CASSQVFEGPFTDTQYF. CDR3 nucleotides: TGTGCCAGCAGCCAAGTTTTCGAGGGCCCATTCACAGATACGCAGTATTTT.

The CDR3 reads CASLGSAADTDTQYF. The CDR3 bases are TGTGCCAGCCTAGGCAGCGCGGCGGATACAGATACGCAGTATTTT. The V gene is TRBV18, the J gene TRBJ2-3; D unresolved. CDR1 is KGHSH, CDR2 LQKENI, per germline. The CDR3 runs to 15 residues. Trimming took 8 bases from V and 3 from J, leaving 18 bases between them. The variable domain in full, with the rest retrieved from reference TRBV18 and TRBJ2-3, is NAGVMQNPRHLVRRRGQEARLRCSPMKGHSHVYWYRQLPEEGLKFMVYLQKENIIDESGMPKERFSAEFPKEGPSILRIQQVVRGDSAAYFCASLGSAADTDTQYFGPGTRLTVL.

This chain uses TRBV5-1 with TRBJ2-3; possibly TRBD1 for D (6 bases). The CDR3 is 16 residues long. Per the germline V gene, CDR1 is SGHRS and CDR2 is YFSETQ. Trimming took off 4 bases at V and 6 bases at J, with 21 bases between the two ends. CDR3 loop: CASSESVAWGPDTQYF. In DNA, the CDR3 is TGCGCCAGCAGCGAGTCGGTGGCGTGGGGGCCGGATACGCAGTATTTT.

At least ten counts were recorded for this clonotype. DNA of the CDR3: TGCGCCAGCAGCTTGGAGGGCAACAACTATGGCTACACCTTC. Residues: CASSLEGNNYGYTF. The chain carries TRBV5-1 and TRBJ1-2; D remains ambiguous. The CDR3 runs 14 residues. Trimming cost V 0 bases and J 2 bases, with 8 bases left between them. The germline gives CDR1 SGHRS, CDR2 YFSETQ.

This clonotype was seen ten or more times. The rearrangement joins TRBV5-1 to TRBJ2-3; 8 positions agree with TRBD2. This CDR3 is 16 amino acids long. CDR1 is SGHRS, CDR2 YFSETQ, per germline. Trimming took 1 base from V and 4 from J; bases not matched to a gene: 8. The CDR3 DNA reads TGCGCCAGCAGCTTGCAAGCGGGAGAAAGCGCAGATACGCAGTATTTT. It encodes CASSLQAGESADTQYF.

About this clonotype: No conserved phenylalanine or tryptophan ends this CDR3, so it is likely a read error. V is TRBV20-1 and J is TRBJ1-1, with 10 bases matching TRBD1. Germline CDR1 and CDR2: DFQATT and SNEGSKA (reference sequence). CDR3 length: 16 amino acids. Germline trimming cut 5 bases from V and 10 bases from J; bases unmatched to any gene: 19. CDR3 residues: CSASRGTGATGGRAFS. The CDR3 DNA sequence: TGCAGTGCTTCCCGTGGGACAGGGGCCACTGGGGGTCGAGCTTTCTCT.

The rearrangement joins TRBV12-3 or TRBV12-4 to TRBJ2-7, with a possible D match to TRBD1 (6 bases). V was trimmed by 1 base and J by 1 base, leaving 17 bases between them. The CDR3 length is 17 residues. Written as DNA, the CDR3 is TGTGCCAGCAGTTTAGGTTGGCTGGGGGCCGTTTCCTACGAGCAGTACTTC. Residues: CASSLGWLGAVSYEQYF.

There are a few counts of this clonotype. The rearrangement uses TRBV7-9 and TRBJ1-1, with D perhaps matching TRBD1 (5 bases). CDR1 is SEHNR, CDR2 FQNEAQ, per germline (reference sequence). This CDR3 spans 13 amino acids. Deletions cut 6 bases from V and 3 bases from J, with 11 bases between. The DNA for the CDR3 is TGTGCCAGCAGGCTAGGGACGGACACTGAAGCTTTCTTT. It codes for CASRLGTDTEAFF.

The chain carries TRBV5-1 and TRBJ1-2; D might be TRBD1 (5 bases). V shed 0 bases and J shed 6 bases, with 18 bases lying between them. The V gene's germline CDR1 is SGHRS and CDR2 YFSETQ. The CDR3 totals 16 residues. CDR3 region: CASSLVVGRRGDGYTF. CDR3 nucleotide sequence: TGCGCCAGCAGCTTGGTTGTGGGGCGTCGAGGGGATGGCTACACCTTC. Using reference TRBV5-1 and TRBJ1-2 for the parts outside the CDR3, the full variable domain is KAGVTQTPRYLIKTRGQQVTLSCSPISGHRSVSWYQQTPGQGLQFLFEYFSETQRNKGNFPGRFSGRQFSNSRSEMNVSTLELGDSALYLCASSLVVGRRGDGYTFGSGTRLTVV.

The rearrangement uses TRBV7-2 and TRBJ2-4; possible D gene TRBD2, 6 bases. Trimming took off 1 base at V and 7 bases at J, with 14 bases between the two ends. The CDR3 sequence is 15 residues long. The germline V gene has CDR1 SGHTA and CDR2 FQGNSA. The CDR3 is CASSLGPGEGNIQYF. CDR3 coding DNA: TGTGCCAGCAGCTTAGGCCCGGGAGAGGGGAACATTCAGTACTTC.

This clonotype was seen ten or more times. The V call is TRBV12-3 or TRBV12-4, the J call TRBJ1-4; D might be TRBD1 (6 bases). The CDR3 covers 19 residues. V was cut by 3 bases and J by 0 bases, with 20 bases left in between. The CDR3 sequence: CASSLIPVAGASTNEKLFF. CDR3 nucleotides: TGTGCCAGCAGTTTGATTCCTGTTGCAGGGGCCTCAACTAATGAAAAACTGTTTTTT.

To note about this clonotype: A much bigger clone sits one base away, suggesting this may be a read error. In DNA form, the CDR3 reads TGCAGCGTTGAATTGCGCGGGCCAAGTGGCGACACCTTC. The encoded protein is CSVELRGPSGDTF. The chain couples TRBV29-1 to TRBJ1-2, with unresolved D. CDR3 length: 13 amino acids. Per germline, CDR1 SQVTM and CDR2 ANQGSEA.

This clonotype came up many times. V gene TRBV10-3 combines with J gene TRBJ2-5; maybe TRBD2 (5 bases). The CDR3 has 14 residues. V was cut by 6 bases and J by 5 bases, with 16 bases left in between. Germline V CDR1 and CDR2: ENHRY, SYGVKD. The CDR3 reads CAIRGMEEMETQYF. As DNA, the CDR3 is TGTGCCATCAGGGGGATGGAGGAGATGGAGACCCAGTACTTC.

The gene calls are TRBV5-1 and TRBJ2-5, with D perhaps matching TRBD2 (5 bases). Germline V gene data show CDR1 as SGHRS and CDR2 as YFSETQ. V lost 0 bases and J 4 bases, leaving 10 bases between the germline ends. This CDR3 region has 14 residues. The CDR3 loop reads CASSLAPGRETQYF. CDR3 in DNA: TGCGCCAGCAGCTTGGCCCCGGGAAGAGAGACCCAGTACTTC.

This clonotype was seen ten or more times. The V gene is TRBV29-1, the J gene TRBJ2-1; D gene unclear. CDR1 SQVTM and CDR2 ANQGSEA come from the germline V gene. This CDR3 region has 13 residues. The V end was cut by 4 bases, the J end by 1 base, with 8 bases between. CDR3: CSVAPGSYNEQFF. In DNA, the CDR3 is TGCAGCGTTGCTCCTGGGTCCTACAATGAGCAGTTCTTC.

Ten or more counts support this clonotype. V and J are TRBV20-1 and TRBJ2-7; TRBD2 agrees at 7 bases. The CDR3 is 13 amino acids. The germline gives CDR1 DFQATT, CDR2 SNEGSKA (reference sequence). V was pared by 6 bases and J by 6 bases, with 11 bases of the junction left unmatched. The CDR3: CSAPTSAWGEQYF. CDR3 nucleotide sequence: TGCAGTGCACCTACTAGCGCCTGGGGCGAGCAGTACTTC.